Following are 5 T cell receptor beta chains from one sample sequenced in a study of Graves' ophthalmopathy and Graves' hyperthyroidism. RNA served as the template for amplifying TCR beta CDR3 regions. Amplification began with first-round RT-PCR using HTBI primers, then second-round multiplex PCR was performed. MiXCR was run by TCRdb on the multiplex PCR reads, yielding one entry per CDR3 protein. The sample holds approximately 1.2 million distinct CDR3 sequences; 35% to 40% are singletons and the top ten take 8.5% to 14%. Sample: peripheral blood or thyroid tissue (not recorded which). These receptors all come from an adult man with Graves' hyperthyroidism.

The chain uses TRBV5-4 and TRBJ2-6; D remains unclear. The V gene lost 0 bases and the J gene lost 0 bases, with 13 bases spanning the gap. Germline CDR1 and CDR2: SGHNT and YYREEE (reference sequence). The CDR3 length is 18 residues. The DNA for the CDR3 is TGTGCCAGCAGCTTGGACGGCATTCTTGGCTCTGGGGCCAACGTCCTGACTTTC. This encodes CASSLDGILGSGANVLTF.

This rearrangement joins TRBV4-3 to TRBJ2-7; D is possibly TRBD1 (6 bases). Germline CDR1 reads LGHNA; CDR2 reads YSLEER. The CDR3 runs to 17 residues. V was trimmed by 1 base and J by 2 bases, leaving 18 bases between them. CDR3 DNA sequence: TGCGCCAGCAGCCAAGTAGCAGCAACGGGACAAGCCTACGAGCAGTACTTC. Translated, it gives CASSQVAATGQAYEQYF.

The chain combines TRBV7-2 with TRBJ2-7; D gene uncertain. The CDR3 runs 14 residues. Germline loops: CDR1 SGHTA, CDR2 FQGNSA. V was pared by 8 bases and J by 0 bases, with 14 bases between. CDR3 bases: TGTGCCAGCCTGCACCCCGGTAGCTCCTACGAGCAGTACTTC. As protein: CASLHPGSSYEQYF.

This chain links TRBV19 with TRBJ1-5, with D unclear. CDR3 length equals 14 residues. V was trimmed by 4 bases and J by 8 bases, leaving 15 bases between them. Germline V CDR1 and CDR2: LNHDA, SQIVND (reference sequence). The CDR3 reads CASSTTGPRKPQHF. The CDR3 DNA is TGTGCCAGTAGTACGACGGGCCCCAGAAAGCCCCAGCATTTT.

This clonotype was detected many times. This chain joins TRBV11-2 and TRBJ2-6; no definite D call. CDR1 SGHAT and CDR2 FQNNGV come from the germline V gene. There are 17 residues in the CDR3. Between the trimmed V and J ends, which lost 8 bases and 0 bases, there was a span of 17 bases. CDR3 sequence: CASQRLARISGANVLTF. The CDR3 nucleotides read TGTGCCAGCCAGAGGTTAGCCCGGATCTCTGGGGCCAACGTCCTGACTTTC. Full variable domain (remainder filled in from reference TRBV11-2 and TRBJ2-6): EAGVAQSPRYKIIEKRQSVAFWCNPISGHATLYWYQQILGQGPKLLIQFQNNGVVDDSQLPKDRFSAERLKGVDSTLKIQPAKLEDSAVYLCASQRLARISGANVLTFGAGSRLTVL.